The entry below describes one TCR beta chain. As a fraction of the sample, this clonotype is medium-sized (0.01 to 0.1%). The antigen it recognizes is unknown. No much larger clonotype is one base removed from it; base qualities were not supplied. Artificial thymic organoids were built by aggregating human HSPCs with MS5 murine stromal cells transduced with human DLL1, cultured at an air-liquid interface. Hematopoietic stem and progenitor cells that were CD34+CD3-, FACS-purified and depleted of residual T cells served as the seed cells for the organoids. Organoids were cultured in serum-free RB27 medium: RPMI 1640 supplemented with B27, FLT3L, IL-7 and ascorbic acid. Organoid and thymic CD3+TCRalphabeta+CD8 single positive T cells were FACS sorted before RNA extraction. For each sample, total RNA was purified from 40,000 to 200,000 sorted cells using the RNeasy Micro kit, and RNA quality was assessed on an Agilent RNA 6000 Nano chip.

This sample stems from a study of T cells generated in artificial thymic organoids (TCRdb year 2017). The study in broad terms: The study compared the TCR alpha and beta CDR3 repertoires of CD8 single positive T cells derived from in vitro artificial thymic organoids against those of naive CD8 T cells from thymus and peripheral blood. The displayed repertoire sequencing data were described as being representative of three independent experiments. Results the study describes overall, beyond this receptor: No skewed Valpha or Vbeta usage appeared in organoid-derived T cells, arguing against dominance of unconventional lineages or clonal expansions. CD8 single positive T cells derived from organoids showed physiological TCR clonotype diversity comparable to the diversity seen in thymic and blood naive CD8 T cells.

CDR1 MNHEY and CDR2 SVGAGI were looked up in the germline V gene. Measured from the cysteine to the phenylalanine, the CDR3 is 12 residues long. Kept here is only the CDR3 DNA, which spans 36 bases and is read in frame from base 1. V loses 6 bases, J loses 4 bases, and the germline ends lie 9 bases apart. TCRalpha and TCRbeta libraries were amplified separately by semi-nested PCR with Advantage 2 and reverse primers in the TRAC or TRBC constant regions. Between roughly 3.5 and 500 ng of total RNA was used as input for first-strand cDNA synthesis. TCR cDNA libraries were generated by 5'-RACE using the SMARTer PCR cDNA Synthesis kit, with a poly-dT primer for first-strand synthesis. Each semi-nested reverse primer in the constant region carried a 5-nucleotide sample-specific barcode, and the resulting products were cleaned up with the Zymo DNA Clean and Concentrator-5 kit. Up to ten barcoded samples were pooled, ligated to Illumina adaptors and sequenced as 2 x 150 bp paired-end reads on an Illumina MiSeq. On the authors' methods: After demultiplexing, reads were aligned using BLAT against a custom library built from IMGT containing every combination of human TRAV, TRAJ, TRBV, TRBD and TRBJ. The best BLAT hits were picked using pslCDnaFilter (-maxAligns=1, -ignoreIntrons), and custom Perl scripts were used to calculate clonotype frequencies. TCRdb itself trimmed the public reads at Q25 with fastp, ran MiXCR and retained productive beta chains. Rows are combined by CDR3 protein, so each entry shows the most common genes and DNA. It is TCRdb's table, rather than the study itself, that gives the V and J calls and clone size. This sample gives 7,500 to 8,000 distinct CDR3 sequences in total; roughly a quarter of them show up just once. Under 3.5% of the sample belongs to the ten largest clones.

The TCR was taken from a human donor who gave cord blood stem cells for thymic organoid culture, a cardiac surgery patient who gave postnatal thymus, or a blood donor (not recorded which). What was sequenced was naive CD8+ T cells grown in artificial thymic organoids from cord blood stem and progenitor cells. The cell subset or site label here, explained by the study, means: CD3+TCRalphabeta+CD8SP T cells; for blood, CD45RO-CCR7+ naive CD8+ T cells. This sequence uses TRBV6-5 and TRBJ1-2, with TRBD1 as a weak D call on 5 bases. The DNA is TGTGCCAGCAGACCAGGGCCCTATGGCTACACCTTC. Protein translation: CASRPGPYGYTF.